A selection of T cell receptor beta chains follows, all from one sample in a study of CD8 T cells in Susac syndrome. TCRdb re-called the immunoSEQ multiplex PCR reads through MiXCR, storing one row per CDR3 protein. The sample has roughly 150,000 distinct CDR3 sequences; around 95% are singletons. Sequencing was done on a sample of CD4+ T cells from PBMCs. These receptors were collected from a human donor in good health. Both conserved end residues are part of each CDR3. Each record gives: J gene, V gene, CDR3 protein.

>TRBJ1-6|TRBV5-4
CASSLDRDNSPLHF
>TRBJ1-5|TRBV29-1
CSVGENWNQPQHF
>TRBJ1-2|TRBV12-3/TRBV12-4
CASSPGQGASNYGYTF
>TRBJ2-2|TRBV6-6
CASTDGTGLSTGELFF
>TRBJ1-5|TRBV19
CASSPRRQPQHF
>TRBJ1-1|TRBV6-6
CASSYSASGAFF
>TRBJ1-1|TRBV20-1
CSAQDGSNTEAFF
>TRBJ1-3|TRBV5-6
CASSFGGASSGNTIYF
>TRBJ1-2|TRBV29-1
CSVVGQGYGYTF
>TRBJ2-7|TRBV7-3
CASSLTGTGTYEQYF
>TRBJ1-5|TRBV2
CASTKAFSNQPQHF
>TRBJ2-2|TRBV9
CASSVVAGFGGELFF
>TRBJ2-5|TRBV5-1
CASSFGTSEETQYF
>TRBJ2-3|TRBV18
CASSPRNFDTQYF
>TRBJ2-5|TRBV29-1
CSVSGGAWETQYF
>TRBJ1-6|TRBV19
CASRPGGLRNSPLHF
>TRBJ2-7|TRBV4-2
CASSQPSGGDYEQYF
>TRBJ2-7|TRBV5-4
CASSRGGGQGATYEQYF
>TRBJ2-7|TRBV30
CASSRAPSSYEQYF
>TRBJ1-2|TRBV20-1
CSAGTGGTYGYTF
>TRBJ2-7|TRBV7-2
CASSLVGQIYYEQYF
>TRBJ1-5|TRBV25-1
CASSEYWGNQPQHF
>TRBJ1-2|TRBV7-2
CASSLVAGLNYGYTF
>TRBJ1-2|TRBV2
CASSEQEGIGGYTF
>TRBJ2-3|TRBV5-1
CASTRLAGTDTQYF
>TRBJ1-2|TRBV19
CASSIDTYGYTF
>TRBJ1-6|TRBV4-2
CASSQDWGASLDSPLHF
>TRBJ2-3|TRBV6-2/TRBV6-3
CASSYYRGGSAF
>TRBJ1-1|TRBV20-1
CSAPGQGTEAFF
>TRBJ2-5|TRBV9
CASSVVPSFEGTQYF
>TRBJ2-3|TRBV29-1
CSVEVQATDTQYF
>TRBJ1-5|TRBV19
CASSPTRQPQHF
>TRBJ1-1|TRBV6-5
CASSPSSYTEAFF
>TRBJ2-2|TRBV10-3
CAIKSGVNTGELFF
>TRBJ1-4|TRBV5-4
CASSPQATNEKLFF
>TRBJ2-5|TRBV6-2/TRBV6-3
CASSPQGTGTQYF
>TRBJ2-5|TRBV9
CASSAHPSGGGETQYF
>TRBJ1-2|TRBV3-1
CASSHGNGYTF
>TRBJ2-5|TRBV14
CASSQDRQTQYF
>TRBJ1-1|TRBV5-1
CASSQLTNTEAFF
>TRBJ2-7|TRBV18
CASSPAGKAYEQYF
>TRBJ2-2|TRBV29-1
CSVYKEGNTGELFF
>TRBJ2-5|TRBV2
CASSLGQWEETQYF
>TRBJ2-2|TRBV3-1
CASSPGVGLELFF
>TRBJ2-5|TRBV7-6
CASSLPQGYQETQYF
>TRBJ1-1|TRBV3-1
CASSQGLRGNTEAFF
>TRBJ2-5|TRBV7-9
CASSLVLASGTQYF
>TRBJ2-1|TRBV20-1
CSAVSGGAYNEQFF
>TRBJ2-3|TRBV29-1
CSVENLGYTQYF
>TRBJ2-7|TRBV7-9
CASSGNRQNYYEQYF
>TRBJ2-7|TRBV7-8
CASSFSRVDHEQYF
>TRBJ1-2|TRBV6-5
CASSLSGGHNYGYTF
>TRBJ1-5|TRBV2
CASSQSTSNQPQHF